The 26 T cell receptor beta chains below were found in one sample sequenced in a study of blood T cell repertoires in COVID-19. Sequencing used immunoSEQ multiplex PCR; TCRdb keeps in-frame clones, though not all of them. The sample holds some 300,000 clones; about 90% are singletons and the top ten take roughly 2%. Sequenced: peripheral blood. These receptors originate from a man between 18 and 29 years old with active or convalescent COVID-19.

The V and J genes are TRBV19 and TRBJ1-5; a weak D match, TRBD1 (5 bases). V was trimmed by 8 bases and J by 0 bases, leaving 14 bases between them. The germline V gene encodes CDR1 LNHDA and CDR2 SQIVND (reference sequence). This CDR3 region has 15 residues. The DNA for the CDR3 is TGTGCCAGTGGACAATCAGGGAATAGCAATCAGCCCCAGCATTTT. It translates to CASGQSGNSNQPQHF.

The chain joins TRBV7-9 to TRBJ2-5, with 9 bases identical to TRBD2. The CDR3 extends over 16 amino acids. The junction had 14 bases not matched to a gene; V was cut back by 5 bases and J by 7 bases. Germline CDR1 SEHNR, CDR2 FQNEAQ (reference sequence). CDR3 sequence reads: CASSPSASGAGGTQYF. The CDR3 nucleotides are TGTGCCAGCAGCCCCAGCGCTAGCGGGGCGGGAGGGACCCAGTACTTC.

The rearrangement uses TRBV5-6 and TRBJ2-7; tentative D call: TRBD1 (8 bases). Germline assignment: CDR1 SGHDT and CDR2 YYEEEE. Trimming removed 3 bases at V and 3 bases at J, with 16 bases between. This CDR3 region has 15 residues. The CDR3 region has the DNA TGTGCCAGCAGCTATTACAGGGGGGGTGGCTACGAGCAGTACTTC. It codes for CASSYYRGGGYEQYF.

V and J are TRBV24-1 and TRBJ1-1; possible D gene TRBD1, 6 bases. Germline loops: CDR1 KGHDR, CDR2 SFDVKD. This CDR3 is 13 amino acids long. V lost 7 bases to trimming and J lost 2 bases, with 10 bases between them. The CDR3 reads CATRQGQNTEAFF. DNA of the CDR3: TGTGCCACCAGACAGGGACAAAACACTGAAGCTTTCTTT.

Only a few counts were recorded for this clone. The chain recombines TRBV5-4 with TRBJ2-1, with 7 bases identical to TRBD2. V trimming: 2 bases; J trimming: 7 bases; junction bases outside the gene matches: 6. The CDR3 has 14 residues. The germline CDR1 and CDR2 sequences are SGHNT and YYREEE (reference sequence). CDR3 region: CASSFFGGSNEQFF. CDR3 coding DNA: TGTGCCAGCAGCTTTTTCGGGGGGTCGAATGAGCAGTTCTTC.

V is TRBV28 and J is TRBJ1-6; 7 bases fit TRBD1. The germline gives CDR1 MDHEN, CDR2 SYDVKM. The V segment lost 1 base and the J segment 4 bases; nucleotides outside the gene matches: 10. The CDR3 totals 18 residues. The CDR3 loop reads CASSLYRGLDLYNSPLHF. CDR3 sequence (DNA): TGTGCCAGCAGTTTATACAGGGGCCTAGACCTATATAATTCACCCCTCCACTTT.

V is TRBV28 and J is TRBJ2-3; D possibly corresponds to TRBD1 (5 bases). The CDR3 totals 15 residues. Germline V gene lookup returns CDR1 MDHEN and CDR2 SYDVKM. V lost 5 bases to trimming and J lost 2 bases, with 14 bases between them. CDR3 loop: CASSIQETSTDTQYF. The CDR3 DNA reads TGTGCCAGCAGTATACAGGAGACCTCCACAGATACGCAGTATTTT.

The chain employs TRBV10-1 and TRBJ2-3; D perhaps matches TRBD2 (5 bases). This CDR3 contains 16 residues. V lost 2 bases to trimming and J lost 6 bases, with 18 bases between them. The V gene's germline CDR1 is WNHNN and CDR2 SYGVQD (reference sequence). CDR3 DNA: TGCGCCAGCAGTGAGGCTGCACCCACCAGAGGGGATACGCAGTATTTT. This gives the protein CASSEAAPTRGDTQYF.

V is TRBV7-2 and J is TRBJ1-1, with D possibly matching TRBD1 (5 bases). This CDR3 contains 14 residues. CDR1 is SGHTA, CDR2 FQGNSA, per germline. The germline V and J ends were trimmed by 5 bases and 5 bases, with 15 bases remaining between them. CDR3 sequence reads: CASSLGIRGTEAFF. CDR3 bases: TGTGCCAGCAGCCTAGGGATAAGGGGAACTGAAGCTTTCTTT.

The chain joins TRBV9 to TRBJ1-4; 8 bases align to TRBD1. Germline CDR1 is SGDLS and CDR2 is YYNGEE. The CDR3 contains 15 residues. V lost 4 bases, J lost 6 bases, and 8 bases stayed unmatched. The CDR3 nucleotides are TGTGCCAGCAGCCCGAGGACAGGGATCGATGAAAAACTGTTTTTT. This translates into CASSPRTGIDEKLFF.

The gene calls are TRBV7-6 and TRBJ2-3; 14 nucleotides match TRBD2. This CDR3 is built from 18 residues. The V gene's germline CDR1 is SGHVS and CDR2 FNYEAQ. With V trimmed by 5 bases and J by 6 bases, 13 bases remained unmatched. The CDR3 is CASSRRPGLAGVGDTQYF. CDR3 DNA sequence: TGTGCCAGCAGCCGACGACCGGGACTAGCGGGAGTAGGTGATACGCAGTATTTT. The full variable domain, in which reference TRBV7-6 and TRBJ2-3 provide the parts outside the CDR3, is GAGVSQSPRYKVTKRGQDVALRCDPISGHVSLYWYRQALGQGPEFLTYFNYEAQQDKSGLPNDRFSAERPEGSISTLTIQRTEQRDSAMYRCASSRRPGLAGVGDTQYFGPGTRLTVL.

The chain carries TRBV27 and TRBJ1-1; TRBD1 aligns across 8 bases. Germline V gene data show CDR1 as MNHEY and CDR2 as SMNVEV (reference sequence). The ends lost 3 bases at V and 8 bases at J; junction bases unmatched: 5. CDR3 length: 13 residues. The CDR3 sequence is CASSFGQGREAFF. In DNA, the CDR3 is TGTGCCAGCAGTTTTGGACAGGGCCGAGAAGCTTTCTTT.

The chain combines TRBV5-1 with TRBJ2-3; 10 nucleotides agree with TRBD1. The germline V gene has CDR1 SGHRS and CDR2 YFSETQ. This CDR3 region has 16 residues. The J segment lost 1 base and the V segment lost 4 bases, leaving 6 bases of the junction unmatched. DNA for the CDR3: TGCGCCAGCAGCCCACAGGACAGGGGGGGCACAGATACGCAGTATTTT. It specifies CASSPQDRGGTDTQYF.

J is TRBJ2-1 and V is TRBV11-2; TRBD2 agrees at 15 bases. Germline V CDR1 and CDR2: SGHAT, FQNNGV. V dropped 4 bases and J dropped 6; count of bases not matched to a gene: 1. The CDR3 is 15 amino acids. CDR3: CASSSGLAGGNEQFF. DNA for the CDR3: TGTGCCAGCAGCTCGGGACTAGCGGGGGGCAATGAGCAGTTCTTC.

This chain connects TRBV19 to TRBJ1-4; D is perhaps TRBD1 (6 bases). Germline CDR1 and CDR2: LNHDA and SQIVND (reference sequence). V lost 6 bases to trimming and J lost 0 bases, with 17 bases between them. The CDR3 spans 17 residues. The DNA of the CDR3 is TGTGCCAGTAGCGTTGGACAGCTAATTGCAACTAATGAAAAACTGTTTTTT. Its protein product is CASSVGQLIATNEKLFF.

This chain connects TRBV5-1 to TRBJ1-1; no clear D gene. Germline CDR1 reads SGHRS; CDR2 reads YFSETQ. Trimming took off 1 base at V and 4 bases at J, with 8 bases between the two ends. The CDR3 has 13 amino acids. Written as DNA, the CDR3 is TGCGCCAGCAGCTTGAACATTGGCACTGAAGCTTTCTTT. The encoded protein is CASSLNIGTEAFF.

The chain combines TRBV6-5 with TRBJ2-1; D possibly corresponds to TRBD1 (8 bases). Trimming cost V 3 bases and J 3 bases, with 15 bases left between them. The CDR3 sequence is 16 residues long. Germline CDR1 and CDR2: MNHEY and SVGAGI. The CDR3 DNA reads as TGTGCCAGCAGTTATCACACAGGGGGGGACTACAATGAGCAGTTCTTC. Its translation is CASSYHTGGDYNEQFF.

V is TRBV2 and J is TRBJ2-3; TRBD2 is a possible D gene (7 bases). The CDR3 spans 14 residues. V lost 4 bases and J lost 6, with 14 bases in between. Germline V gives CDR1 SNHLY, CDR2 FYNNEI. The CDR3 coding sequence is TGTGCCAGCAGTGGGGGGGGCCTGCCGGATACGCAGTATTTT. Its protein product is CASSGGGLPDTQYF. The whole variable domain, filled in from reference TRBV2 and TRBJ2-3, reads EPEVTQTPSHQVTQMGQEVILRCVPISNHLYFYWYRQILGQKVEFLVSFYNNEISEKSEIFDDQFSVERPDGSNFTLKIRSTKLEDSAMYFCASSGGGLPDTQYFGPGTRLTVL.

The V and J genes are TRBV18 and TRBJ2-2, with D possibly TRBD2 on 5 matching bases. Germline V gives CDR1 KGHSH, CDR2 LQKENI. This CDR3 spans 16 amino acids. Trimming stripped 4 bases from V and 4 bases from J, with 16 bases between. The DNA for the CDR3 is TGTGCCAGCTCACGTCGTGGCCCTGAGGGCACCGGGGAGCTGTTTTTT. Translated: CASSRRGPEGTGELFF.

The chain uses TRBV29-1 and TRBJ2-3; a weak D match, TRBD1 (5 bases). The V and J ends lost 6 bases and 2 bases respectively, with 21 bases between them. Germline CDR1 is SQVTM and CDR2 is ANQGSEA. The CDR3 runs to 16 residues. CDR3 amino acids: CSVPPQGLASTDTQYF. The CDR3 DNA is TGCAGCGTCCCTCCCCAGGGCCTCGCTTCCACAGATACGCAGTATTTT.

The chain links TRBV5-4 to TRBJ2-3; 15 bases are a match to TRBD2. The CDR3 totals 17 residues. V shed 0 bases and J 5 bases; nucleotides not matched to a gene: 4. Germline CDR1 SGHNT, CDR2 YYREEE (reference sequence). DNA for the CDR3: TGTGCCAGCAGCTTGGCCGGGACTAGCGGGAGGAGAGATACGCAGTATTTT. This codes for CASSLAGTSGRRDTQYF.

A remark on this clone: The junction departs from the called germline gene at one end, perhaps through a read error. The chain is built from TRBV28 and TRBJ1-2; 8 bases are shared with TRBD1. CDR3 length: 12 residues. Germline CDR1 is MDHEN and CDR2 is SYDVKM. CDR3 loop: CASSPGQDPSAF. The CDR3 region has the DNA TGTGCCAGCAGTCCGGGACAGGACCCGTCCGCCTTC.

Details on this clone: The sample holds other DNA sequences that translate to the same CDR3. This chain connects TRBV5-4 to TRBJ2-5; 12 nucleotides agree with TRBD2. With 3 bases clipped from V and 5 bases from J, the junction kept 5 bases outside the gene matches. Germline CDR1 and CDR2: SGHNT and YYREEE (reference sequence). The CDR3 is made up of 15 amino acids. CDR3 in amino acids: CASSSRLAGEETQYF. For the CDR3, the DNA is TGTGCCAGCAGCTCTCGACTAGCGGGGGAGGAGACCCAGTACTTC. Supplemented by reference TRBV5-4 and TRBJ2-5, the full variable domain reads ETGVTQSPTHLIKTRGQQVTLRCSSQSGHNTVSWYQQALGQGPQFIFQYYREEENGRGNFPPRFSGLQFPNYSSELNVNALELDDSALYLCASSSRLAGEETQYFGPGTRLLVL.

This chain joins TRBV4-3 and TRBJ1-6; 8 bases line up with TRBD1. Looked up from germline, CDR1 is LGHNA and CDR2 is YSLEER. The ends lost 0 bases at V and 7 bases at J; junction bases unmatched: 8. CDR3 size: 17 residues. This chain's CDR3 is CASSQDLRTGGNSPLHF. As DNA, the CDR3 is TGCGCCAGCAGCCAAGATCTTCGCACAGGGGGAAATTCACCCCTCCACTTT.

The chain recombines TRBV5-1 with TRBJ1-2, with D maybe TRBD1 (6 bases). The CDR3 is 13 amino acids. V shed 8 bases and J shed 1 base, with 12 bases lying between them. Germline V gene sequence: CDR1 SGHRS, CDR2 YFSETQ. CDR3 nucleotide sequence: TGCGCCAGAACAGGGTCCCTTAACTATGGCTACACCTTC. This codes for CARTGSLNYGYTF.

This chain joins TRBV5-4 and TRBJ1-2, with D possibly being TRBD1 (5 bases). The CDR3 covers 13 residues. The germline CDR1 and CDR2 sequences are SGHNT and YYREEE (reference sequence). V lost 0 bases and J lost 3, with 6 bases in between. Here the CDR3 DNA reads TGTGCCAGCAGCTTGGGACAGCACTATGGCTACACCTTC. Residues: CASSLGQHYGYTF.